This TCR beta chain was identified during a study of PD-L1 blockade in urothelial cancer. The CDR3 is 16 amino acids. Between the trimmed V and J ends, which lost 5 bases and 8 bases, there was a span of 24 bases. CDR1 is SGHTA and CDR2 is FQGNSA in the germline V gene. Profiling relied on immunoSEQ multiplex PCR, and the TCRdb table lists in-frame clones only, not all of them. The data show about 69,000 clones, with roughly nine tenths seen just once and less than 3.5% held by the top ten. Patients each gave 1 to 8 samples, pretreatment and on-treatment. This specimen was PBMCs, taken around atezolizumab (anti-PD-L1) treatment. The clonotype was recovered from a man in his 60s with urothelial cancer. The chain combines TRBV7-2 with TRBJ1-2, with D possibly being TRBD1 (5 bases). The CDR3 loop is CASSPGGTGNSGGYTF. CDR3 bases: TGTGCCAGCAGCCCCGGGGGAACAGGAAACTCAGGAGGCTACACCTTC. Together with reference TRBV7-2 and TRBJ1-2, the CDR3 gives the full variable domain: GAGVSQSPSNKVTEKGKDVELRCDPISGHTALYWYRQSLGQGLEFLIYFQGNSAPDKSGLPSDRFSAERTGGSVSTLTIQRTQQEDSAVYLCASSPGGTGNSGGYTFGSGTRLTVV.